One and the same sample provided the 30 T cell receptor beta chains below, sequenced in a study of CD8 T cells in Susac syndrome. Random-hexamer reverse transcription was applied to 0.5 to 1 ug RNA. TCRdb recomputed calls from the immunoSEQ multiplex PCR reads with MiXCR, one row per CDR3 protein. The top ten hold 0.14% of the sample, which has 180,000 or so distinct CDR3 sequences, just under 95% seen once. The sequencing sample was made of CD4+ T cells from PBMCs. The origin of the receptors is a human donor in good health.

The chain joins TRBV15 to TRBJ2-3; 7 positions agree with TRBD1. CDR3 size: 16 residues. From germline, CDR1 is LNHNV and CDR2 YYDKDF (reference sequence). V lost 2 bases, J lost 3 bases, and 8 bases stayed unmatched. Written as DNA, the CDR3 is TGTGCCACCAGCAGAAGGACAGGCTCTCCAACAGATACGCAGTATTTT. This encodes CATSRRTGSPTDTQYF.

V is TRBV5-1 and J is TRBJ2-1, with 7 bases fitting TRBD2. CDR1 is SGHRS and CDR2 is YFSETQ in the germline V gene. Trimming at V came to 4 bases and at J to 8 bases, leaving 6 bases not matched to a gene. This CDR3 spans 13 amino acids. In DNA form, the CDR3 reads TGCGCCAGCAGCCTGGGGGAGGGCCATGAGCAGTTCTTC. It translates to CASSLGEGHEQFF. Supplemented by reference TRBV5-1 and TRBJ2-1, the full variable domain reads KAGVTQTPRYLIKTRGQQVTLSCSPISGHRSVSWYQQTPGQGLQFLFEYFSETQRNKGNFPGRFSGRQFSNSRSEMNVSTLELGDSALYLCASSLGEGHEQFFGPGTRLTVL.

The genes are TRBV25-1 and TRBJ2-5, with 12 bases matching TRBD1. Germline V lookup: CDR1 MGHDK, CDR2 SYGVNS. This CDR3 comprises 15 residues. V lost 6 bases, J lost 5 bases, and 7 bases stayed unmatched. CDR3 DNA: TGTGCCAGCAGAGGCGGGACAGGGGGCTGGGAGACCCAGTACTTC. Protein product: CASRGGTGGWETQYF. The full variable domain, its missing parts supplied by reference TRBV25-1 and TRBJ2-5, is EADIYQTPRYLVIGTGKKITLECSQTMGHDKMYWYQQDPGMELHLIHYSYGVNSTEKGDLSSESTVSRIRTEHFPLTLESARPSHTSQYLCASRGGTGGWETQYFGPGTRLLVL.

The CDR3 here is CSATTTGRGGYTF. The CDR3 nucleotides read TGCAGTGCTACAACGACAGGGCGCGGTGGCTACACCTTC. V and J are TRBV20-1 and TRBJ1-2; 7 nucleotides match TRBD1. Germline V gene sequence: CDR1 DFQATT, CDR2 SNEGSKA (reference sequence). The CDR3 is made up of 13 amino acids. After removal of 4 bases from V and 7 bases from J, the junction contained 9 bases not matched to a gene.

This chain links TRBV29-1 with TRBJ2-3; tentatively, D is TRBD1 or TRBD2 (5 bases each). V was pared by 7 bases and J by 4 bases, with 12 bases between. Germline CDR1 reads SQVTM; CDR2 reads ANQGSEA. CDR3 length equals 12 residues. The DNA for the CDR3 is TGCAGCGCCGAGAGGGGCGCAGATACGCAGTATTTT. It translates to CSAERGADTQYF.

J is TRBJ1-6 and V is TRBV12-3 or TRBV12-4; no reliable D call. V gave up 2 bases and J gave up 7 bases, with 18 bases separating them. The CDR3 has 17 amino acids. CDR3 nucleotide sequence: TGTGCCAGCAGTTTATTTAGGTATCGTTCAGTGAATTCACCCCTCCACTTT. It specifies CASSLFRYRSVNSPLHF.

A single count supports this clonotype. The chain joins TRBV6-6 to TRBJ1-2, with 7 bases that match TRBD1. This CDR3 has 15 amino acids. The germline V gene has CDR1 MNHNY and CDR2 SVGAGI (reference sequence). V lost 0 bases to trimming and J lost 3 bases; unmatched junction nucleotides: 4. In DNA, the CDR3 is TGTGCCAGCAGTTACTCGAGGGGGCGGGACTATGGCTACACCTTC. Its protein product is CASSYSRGRDYGYTF.

The chain couples TRBV29-1 to TRBJ2-4; 8 nucleotides agree with TRBD1. The CDR3 is made up of 13 amino acids. The V segment lost 7 bases and the J segment 5 bases; nucleotides outside the gene matches: 7. The germline V gene encodes CDR1 SQVTM and CDR2 ANQGSEA. CDR3 in amino acids: CSAGQGDQNIQYF. Written as DNA, the CDR3 is TGCAGCGCTGGACAGGGAGATCAAAACATTCAGTACTTC. Drawing the rest from reference TRBV29-1 and TRBJ2-4, the complete variable domain is SAVISQKPSRDICQRGTSLTIQCQVDSQVTMMFWYRQQPGQSLTLIATANQGSEATYESGFVIDKFPISRPNLTFSTLTVSNMSPEDSSIYLCSAGQGDQNIQYFGAGTRLSVL.

This chain links TRBV10-3 with TRBJ2-7; no clear D gene. The CDR3 is made up of 13 amino acids. The V and J ends lost 10 bases and 0 bases respectively, with 13 bases between them. The germline V gene encodes CDR1 ENHRY and CDR2 SYGVKD. CDR3 sequence reads: CATQTESSYEQYF. The CDR3 DNA follows: TGTGCCACCCAGACGGAGAGCTCCTACGAGCAGTACTTC.

As for this clonotype: At one end the junction does not follow the germline gene, possibly because of a read error. The chain links TRBV20-1 to TRBJ2-7; D not resolved. CDR3 size: 12 residues. CDR1 and CDR2 (germline): DFQATT, SNEGSKA (reference sequence). The CDR3 nucleotides read TGCAGTGCTAGAGATCGGTTAACAGTCGGACGTTTC. It yields the protein CSARDRLTVGRF.

The chain is built from TRBV23-1 and TRBJ2-7, with D possibly matching TRBD2 (6 bases). TRBV23-1 is annotated as an ORF whose role is uncertain. The CDR3 contains 15 residues. V gave up 1 base and J gave up 2 bases, with 12 bases separating them. Written as DNA, the CDR3 is TGCGCCAGCAGTCAATATCTGGGACTGACCTACGAGCAGTACTTC. Translation: CASSQYLGLTYEQYF.

V is TRBV30 and J is TRBJ1-2; TRBD1 is a possible D gene (6 bases). This CDR3 spans 14 amino acids. The germline V gene encodes CDR1 GTSNPN and CDR2 SVGIG (reference sequence). Between the trimmed V and J ends, which lost 5 bases and 5 bases, there was a span of 18 bases. CDR3: CAWGAGGALYGYTF. The CDR3, as DNA: TGTGCCTGGGGAGCCGGGGGCGCCTTATATGGCTACACCTTC.

As regards this clonotype: The junction shows a germline mismatch at one end, possibly a read error. The J gene is TRBJ2-5, the V gene TRBV4-3; D ambiguous. This CDR3 has 12 amino acids. From germline, CDR1 is LGHNA and CDR2 YSLEER. The CDR3 sequence: CASSQDRETQYF. The DNA of the CDR3 is TGTGCCAGCAGCCAAGATCGAGAGACCCAGTACTTC.

The gene calls are TRBV7-2 and TRBJ2-1; no clear D. The germline V gene has CDR1 SGHTA and CDR2 FQGNSA. V lost 1 base to trimming and J lost 4 bases, with 17 bases between them. The CDR3 loop spans 17 amino acids. The CDR3: CASSLVDLFGSYNEQFF. Here the CDR3 DNA reads TGTGCCAGCAGCTTAGTAGATCTGTTCGGGTCGTACAATGAGCAGTTCTTC.

The CDR3 loop reads CASSLPGTSEADTQYF. The CDR3 DNA reads TGTGCCAGCAGCTTACCCGGGACTAGCGAAGCAGATACGCAGTATTTT. V is TRBV14 and J is TRBJ2-3; 10 nucleotides match TRBD2. Germline CDR1 reads SGHDN; CDR2 reads FVKESK. The CDR3 extends over 16 amino acids. V trimming: 5 bases; J trimming: 4 bases; junction bases outside the gene matches: 9. Using reference TRBV14 and TRBJ2-3 for the parts outside the CDR3, the full variable domain is EAGVTQFPSHSVIEKGQTVTLRCDPISGHDNLYWYRRVMGKEIKFLLHFVKESKQDESGMPNNRFLAERTGGTYSTLKVQPAELEDSGVYFCASSLPGTSEADTQYFGPGTRLTVL.

The chain is built from TRBV29-1 and TRBJ2-5; D is perhaps TRBD2 (5 bases). The CDR3 loop spans 12 amino acids. Germline V gene sequence: CDR1 SQVTM, CDR2 ANQGSEA. Between the trimmed V and J ends, which lost 5 bases and 4 bases, there was a span of 11 bases. CDR3 loop: CSVRAAGETQYF. DNA for the CDR3: TGCAGCGTTCGGGCCGCGGGAGAGACCCAGTACTTC.

This rearrangement joins TRBV18 to TRBJ2-5, with unresolved D. The CDR3 is made up of 13 amino acids. Germline V gene sequence: CDR1 KGHSH, CDR2 LQKENI. Trimming took 0 bases from V and 4 from J, leaving 6 bases between them. CDR3 sequence reads: CASSPPVRETQYF. CDR3 in DNA: TGTGCCAGCTCACCACCGGTTCGAGAGACCCAGTACTTC.

This chain links TRBV29-1 with TRBJ2-1; possible D gene TRBD1, 5 bases. This CDR3 has 14 residues. Germline-derived CDR1 and CDR2 are SQVTM and ANQGSEA. V shed 7 bases and J shed 7 bases, with 20 bases lying between them. The CDR3 sequence is CSAVGRAVGNEQFF. The CDR3 DNA follows: TGCAGCGCCGTGGGCAGGGCGGTGGGGAATGAGCAGTTCTTC.

J is TRBJ2-7 and V is TRBV6-1; D gene unclear. Germline CDR1 reads MNHNS; CDR2 reads SASEGT. V lost 2 bases and J 7 bases, leaving 9 bases between the germline ends. The CDR3 has 12 residues. The CDR3 bases are TGTGCCAGCAGTGAATTCCGCACGGAGCAGTACTTC. It encodes CASSEFRTEQYF.

The rearrangement uses TRBV30 and TRBJ2-5, with D hard to call. The V gene lost 0 bases and the J gene lost 5 bases, with 7 bases spanning the gap. The germline gives CDR1 GTSNPN, CDR2 SVGIG (reference sequence). There are 12 residues in the CDR3. CDR3 loop: CAWSVLRETQYF. The CDR3 DNA is TGTGCCTGGAGTGTACTCCGGGAGACCCAGTACTTC. Full variable domain (outside the CDR3, taken from reference TRBV30 and TRBJ2-5): SQTIHQWPATLVQPVGSPLSLECTVEGTSNPNLYWYRQAAGRGLQLLFYSVGIGQISSEVPQNLSASRPQDRQFILSSKKLLLSDSGFYLCAWSVLRETQYFGPGTRLLVL.

This chain uses TRBV20-1 with TRBJ1-2; TRBD1 matches at 7 bases. V lost 6 bases, J lost 3 bases, and 13 bases stayed unmatched. Per germline, CDR1 DFQATT and CDR2 SNEGSKA (reference sequence). This CDR3 comprises 15 residues. The CDR3 sequence: CSAPSPGQRYYGYTF. The CDR3 coding sequence is TGCAGTGCCCCAAGCCCGGGACAGCGATACTATGGCTACACCTTC.

V gene TRBV18 combines with J gene TRBJ2-1; tentatively, D is TRBD1 (5 bases). The germline V and J ends were trimmed by 0 bases and 9 bases, with 15 bases remaining between them. From germline, CDR1 is KGHSH and CDR2 LQKENI. This CDR3 has 15 residues. The CDR3, as DNA: TGTGCCAGCTCACCACCGACGGCCAGGGCGAGTGAGCAGTTCTTC. It is translated as CASSPPTARASEQFF. The full variable domain, with the rest looked up from reference TRBV18 and TRBJ2-1, is NAGVMQNPRHLVRRRGQEARLRCSPMKGHSHVYWYRQLPEEGLKFMVYLQKENIIDESGMPKERFSAEFPKEGPSILRIQQVVRGDSAAYFCASSPPTARASEQFFGPGTRLTVL.

The chain recombines TRBV25-1 with TRBJ2-5; no firm D call. From germline, CDR1 is MGHDK and CDR2 SYGVNS. Trimming removed 6 bases at V and 2 bases at J, with 4 bases between. The CDR3 extends over 11 amino acids. CDR3 sequence reads: CASRLQETQYF. Written as DNA, the CDR3 is TGTGCCAGCAGATTGCAAGAGACCCAGTACTTC.

V and J are TRBV20-1 and TRBJ1-5; no reliable D call. The V end was cut by 3 bases, the J end by 0 bases, with 6 bases between. Germline CDR1 is DFQATT and CDR2 is SNEGSKA (reference sequence). The CDR3 has 13 amino acids. The CDR3, as DNA: TGCAGTGCTAGCGGGGATAGCAATCAGCCCCAGCATTTT. Translating it yields CSASGDSNQPQHF.

The gene calls are TRBV20-1 and TRBJ1-1; D uncertain. The germline V gene encodes CDR1 DFQATT and CDR2 SNEGSKA (reference sequence). The CDR3 is 17 amino acids. The ends were cut back, 0 bases at V and 0 bases at J, with 17 bases in the middle. The CDR3 DNA reads as TGCAGTGCTAGAGACTTGGAGCGGCGCGGGATGAACACTGAAGCTTTCTTT. This sequence encodes CSARDLERRGMNTEAFF.

This chain uses TRBV29-1 with TRBJ2-1; D is possibly TRBD2 (6 bases). The length of the CDR3 is 13 residues. Germline values: CDR1 SQVTM, CDR2 ANQGSEA. Between the trimmed V and J ends, which lost 5 bases and 9 bases, there was a span of 17 bases. Here the CDR3 DNA reads TGCAGCGTTCTGAAGGCTAGCGACAGTGAGCAGTTCTTC. Residues: CSVLKASDSEQFF.

The chain joins TRBV29-1 to TRBJ2-1; D is undetermined. V was shortened by 7 bases and J by 5 bases, with 6 bases between the two germline ends. Germline lookup yields CDR1 SQVTM and CDR2 ANQGSEA. This CDR3 has 10 residues. For the CDR3, the DNA is TGCAGCGGGGGTAACAATGAGCAGTTCTTC. Residues: CSGGNNEQFF.

V usage is TRBV12-3 or TRBV12-4 and J usage is TRBJ2-1, with 7 nucleotides matching TRBD1. V gave up 5 bases and J gave up 7 bases; unmatched junction bases: 8. The length of the CDR3 is 14 residues. CDR3 sequence reads: CASSQGTDNNEQFF. The CDR3 DNA follows: TGTGCCAGCAGTCAGGGGACAGATAATAATGAGCAGTTCTTC.

This clonotype was seen only once. The chain couples TRBV18 to TRBJ2-6; a possible D gene is TRBD2 (7 bases). Trimming removed 0 bases at V and 2 bases at J, with 11 bases between. Germline lookup yields CDR1 KGHSH and CDR2 LQKENI. The CDR3 loop spans 17 amino acids. CDR3 nucleotides: TGTGCCAGCTCACCACCCGGGGGGCACGCTGGGGCCAACGTCCTGACTTTC. Translation gives CASSPPGGHAGANVLTF.

This chain links TRBV2 with TRBJ2-5; 10 bases fit TRBD2. Trimming at V came to 5 bases and at J to 5 bases, leaving 2 bases not matched to a gene. The germline gives CDR1 SNHLY, CDR2 FYNNEI. The CDR3 totals 13 residues. CDR3 in DNA: TGTGCCAGCAGTACTAGCGGGGCGGAGACCCAGTACTTC. Its protein is CASSTSGAETQYF.